This TCR beta chain appears in the sequencing data of a study of T cells after yellow fever vaccination. The study, taken as a whole, reports: Clonotypes appearing in both CD4 and CD8 compartments existed, and their share was small.

As to this clonotype: Antigen: not known.

TCRdb reanalysed the 5' RACE reads using MiXCR and keeps one entry per CDR3 protein. The sample consists of under 550,000 distinct CDR3 sequences, about a fifth of them appearing once. V shed 4 bases and J shed 4 bases, with 9 bases lying between them. CDR3 size: 12 residues. Looked up from germline, CDR1 is SQVTM and CDR2 is ANQGSEA. The TCR sequence derives from a man aged 18 to 29 who received the YFV17D yellow fever vaccine. Specimen: PBMCs, collected approximately 22 days after the first yellow fever vaccination. V is TRBV29-1 and J is TRBJ2-3; no clear D. The CDR3 nucleotides are TGCAGCGTTGGTCAGGCCCCAGATACGCAGTATTTT. This encodes CSVGQAPDTQYF.